This TCR beta chain was found in a study of identical twins. In this sample, this clonotype turned up a few times. Between the trimmed V and J ends, which lost 0 bases and 6 bases, there was a span of 21 bases. This CDR3 has 18 amino acids. Germline V gene sequence: CDR1 ENHRY, CDR2 SYGVKD. Each CDR3 protein gets one entry after TCRdb re-called the 5' RACE reads with MiXCR. The sample shows about 520,000 distinct CDR3 sequences, 22% of them seen only once. The same sample was also used in a study of T cells expressing NK-cell markers. As that study records: From sorted CD3+CD56+NKG2C+, CD3+CD56+NKG2C- and CD3+CD56-NKG2C+ T cells came the TCR beta repertoires. Dominant NKG2C+ clonotypes in roughly 6 donors made up roughly 1.0-7.0% of CD8+ T cells.

The sample taken for sequencing was CD4+ T cells sorted from blood. This sequence was found in a woman between 18 and 29 years old in good health. The chain is built from TRBV10-3 and TRBJ1-5; D may be TRBD1 (6 bases). The CDR3 protein is CAISESTGWGARSQPQHF. CDR3 nucleotides: TGTGCCATCAGTGAGTCGACTGGGTGGGGGGCGCGTAGTCAGCCCCAGCATTTT.